The sequence of this T cell receptor beta chain was determined in a study of blood T cell repertoires in COVID-19. Looking at the study overall: Specimens from acute and convalescent COVID-19 originated in the United States, Italy and Spain. The analysed material was cDNA or gDNA that came from T cells, B-cell-depleted T cells, or PBMCs.

In the authors' workflow: Quantification of nucleated cells was approximated via reference gene primer amplification. TCRdb's table, derived via immunoSEQ multiplex PCR, lists solely in-frame clones and lacks some. V, J and clone size reflect that table, while D and trimming were determined from the DNA. The table includes about 120,000 clones, 85% to 90% detected once. The germline CDR1 and CDR2 sequences are SGHTA and FQGTGA. This CDR3 contains 13 residues. Trimming removed 10 bases from V and 0 bases from J; junction bases left unmatched: 4. Specimen: peripheral blood. The rearrangement joins TRBV7-3 to TRBJ1-1; 8 bases are shared with TRBD1. This TCR derives from a man between 65 and 79 years old with active or convalescent COVID-19. CDR3 loop: CATATGVNTEAFF. The CDR3, as DNA: TGTGCCACCGCGACAGGGGTGAACACTGAAGCTTTCTTT.